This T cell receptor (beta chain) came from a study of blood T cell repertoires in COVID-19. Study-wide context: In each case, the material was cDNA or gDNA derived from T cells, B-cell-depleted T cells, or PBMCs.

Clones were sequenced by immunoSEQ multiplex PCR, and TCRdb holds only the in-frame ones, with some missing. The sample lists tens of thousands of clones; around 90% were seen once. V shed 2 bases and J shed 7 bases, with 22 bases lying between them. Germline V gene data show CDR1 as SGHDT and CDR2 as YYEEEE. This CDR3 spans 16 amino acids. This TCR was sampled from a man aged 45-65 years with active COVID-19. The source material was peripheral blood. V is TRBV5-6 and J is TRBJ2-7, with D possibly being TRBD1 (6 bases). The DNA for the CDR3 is TGTGCCAGCAGCTTACAGGGTCCTGGGGCTAATCGGGAGCAGTACTTC. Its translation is CASSLQGPGANREQYF.